Listed below are T cell receptor beta chains from one sample, sequenced in a study of blood T cell repertoires in COVID-19. Sequenced by immunoSEQ multiplex PCR; TCRdb stores in-frame clones only, minus some. The repertoire has some 150,000 clones, about nine tenths of them found once; the top ten carry around 4.2%. What was sequenced was PBMCs or T cells enriched from blood (not recorded which). These TCRs come from a middle-aged man who had recovered from COVID-19. Each CDR3 is given with its conserved first and last residue. The D gene is left open where the match is weak. Where a row states a size, it is once, few, many or the class of an expanded clone; other rows omit it.

V: TRBV19; J: TRBJ2-2; size: NA; D: NA; CDR3: CASSIPPQGAAGELFF; DNA: TGTGCCAGTAGTATACCGCCGCAGGGTGCCGCCGGGGAGCTGTTTTTT
V: TRBV6-2/TRBV6-3; J: TRBJ1-2; size: NA; D: TRBD1; CDR3: CASSRIDFRTGGKDGYTF; DNA: TGTGCCAGCAGTCGGATAGACTTCCGGACAGGGGGTAAGGATGGCTACACCTTC
V: TRBV6-5; J: TRBJ1-2; size: NA; D: NA; CDR3: CASRREGGYTF; DNA: TGTGCCAGCCGACGTGAGGGAGGCTACACCTTC
V: TRBV19; J: TRBJ2-1; size: once; D: TRBD2; CDR3: CASSPGLATNEQFF; DNA: TGTGCCAGTAGTCCAGGACTAGCGACAAATGAGCAGTTCTTC
V: TRBV5-6; J: TRBJ1-4; size: once; D: NA; CDR3: CASSLNQEKLFF; DNA: TGTGCCAGCAGCTTGAATCAGGAAAAACTGTTTTTT
V: TRBV5-4; J: TRBJ1-1; size: NA; D: TRBD1; CDR3: CASGRQGLNTEAFF; DNA: TGTGCCAGCGGACGACAGGGGCTGAACACTGAAGCTTTCTTT
V: TRBV6-4; J: TRBJ1-1; size: once; D: NA; CDR3: CASSSTGLEGVFF; DNA: TGTGCCAGCAGTAGTACAGGGCTCGAGGGTGTTTTCTTT
V: TRBV19; J: TRBJ1-1; size: few; D: NA; CDR3: CASRHLDDTEAFF; DNA: TGTGCCAGTAGACACCTAGACGACACTGAAGCTTTCTTT
V: TRBV18; J: TRBJ2-7; size: NA; D: NA; CDR3: CATRAPSEDEQYF; DNA: TGTGCCACCCGAGCGCCCTCTGAGGACGAGCAGTACTTC
V: TRBV27; J: TRBJ1-1; size: few; D: TRBD1; CDR3: CASSLNGQGGDTEAFF; DNA: TGTGCCAGCAGTCTCAATGGACAGGGTGGGGACACTGAAGCTTTCTTT
V: TRBV5-6; J: TRBJ1-1; size: NA; D: TRBD1; CDR3: CASSFRQGRRNTEAFF; DNA: TGTGCCAGCAGCTTCCGACAGGGGAGGAGGAACACTGAAGCTTTCTTT
V: TRBV19; J: TRBJ1-5; size: NA; D: NA; CDR3: CASSIDQGGNQPQHF; DNA: TGTGCCAGTAGTATAGATCAGGGAGGGAATCAGCCCCAGCATTTT
V: TRBV28; J: TRBJ1-3; size: NA; D: NA; CDR3: CASSFRGNTIYF; DNA: TGTGCCAGCAGTTTCAGGGGAAACACCATATATTTT
V: TRBV7-9; J: TRBJ1-2; size: NA; D: TRBD1; CDR3: CASSLNRGPQGIYGYTF; DNA: TGTGCCAGCAGCTTAAACAGGGGACCGCAGGGCATATATGGCTACACCTTC
V: TRBV5-1; J: TRBJ2-5; size: NA; D: NA; CDR3: CASSGRGAQETQYF; DNA: TGCGCCAGCAGCGGGAGGGGGGCCCAAGAGACCCAGTACTTC
V: TRBV5-4; J: TRBJ2-2; size: NA; D: NA; CDR3: CASSPQGGRTGELFF; DNA: TGTGCCAGCAGCCCCCAAGGGGGAAGGACCGGGGAGCTGTTTTTT
V: TRBV9; J: TRBJ2-3; size: once; D: TRBD2; CDR3: CASSVVGLAGGTDTQYF; DNA: TGTGCCAGCAGCGTAGTAGGACTAGCGGGAGGCACAGATACGCAGTATTTT
V: TRBV21-1; J: TRBJ1-5; size: NA; D: NA; CDR3: CASSKGTYSNQPQHF; DNA: TGTGCCAGCAGCAAAGGGACTTATAGCAATCAGCCCCAGCATTTT
V: TRBV19; J: TRBJ1-5; size: NA; D: TRBD1; CDR3: CASIPQGAGQPQHF; DNA: TGTGCCAGTATTCCACAGGGGGCAGGACAGCCCCAGCATTTT
V: TRBV7-2; J: TRBJ1-5; size: few; D: TRBD1; CDR3: CASSLVAQGVGRQPQHF; DNA: TGTGCCAGCAGCTTAGTCGCGCAGGGGGTAGGGCGTCAGCCCCAGCATTTT
V: TRBV2; J: TRBJ2-5; size: NA; D: NA; CDR3: CASSVGAETQYF; DNA: TGTGCCAGCAGTGTGGGAGCAGAGACCCAGTACTTC
V: TRBV12-3/TRBV12-4; J: TRBJ1-5; size: NA; D: NA; CDR3: CASSPGDYQPQHF; DNA: TGTGCCAGCAGCCCGGGAGACTATCAGCCCCAGCATTTT
V: TRBV7-2; J: TRBJ2-7; size: NA; D: NA; CDR3: CASSLRGANEQYF; DNA: TGTGCCAGCAGCTTAAGGGGTGCCAACGAGCAGTACTTC
V: TRBV6-4; J: TRBJ2-1; size: NA; D: NA; CDR3: CASSEGGRGAYNEQFF; DNA: TGTGCCAGCAGTGAGGGAGGCCGGGGAGCTTACAATGAGCAGTTCTTC
V: TRBV5-1; J: TRBJ1-6; size: once; D: TRBD1; CDR3: CASSVSPRDSANSPLHF; DNA: TGCGCCAGCAGCGTCAGCCCCCGGGACAGCGCAAATTCACCCCTCCACTTT
V: TRBV7-3; J: TRBJ2-3; size: NA; D: NA; CDR3: CASSLVGGHADTQYF; DNA: TGTGCCAGCAGCTTAGTAGGGGGTCACGCAGATACGCAGTATTTT
V: TRBV19; J: TRBJ1-5; size: NA; D: TRBD1; CDR3: CASSSGQGMPQHF; DNA: TGTGCCAGTAGTTCGGGACAGGGGATGCCCCAGCATTTT
V: TRBV7-2; J: TRBJ1-5; size: NA; D: NA; CDR3: CASSPNSNQPQHF; DNA: TGTGCCAGCAGCCCGAACAGTAATCAGCCCCAGCATTTT
V: TRBV2; J: TRBJ2-1; size: NA; D: TRBD1; CDR3: CASSVQGYNEQFF; DNA: TGTGCCAGCAGTGTACAGGGGTACAATGAGCAGTTCTTC
V: TRBV5-4; J: TRBJ2-5; size: NA; D: NA; CDR3: CASSALQGRTPEETQYF; DNA: TGTGCCAGCAGCGCGTTACAGGGAAGAACTCCCGAAGAGACCCAGTACTTC
V: TRBV7-6; J: TRBJ2-1; size: once; D: TRBD2; CDR3: CASSLESGGLYNEQFF; DNA: TGTGCCAGCAGCTTAGAAAGCGGGGGGCTCTACAATGAGCAGTTCTTC
V: TRBV6-2/TRBV6-3; J: TRBJ2-7; size: NA; D: NA; CDR3: CASSYGTYEQYF; DNA: TGTGCCAGCAGTTACGGGACATACGAGCAGTACTTC
V: TRBV30; J: TRBJ2-2; size: once; D: NA; CDR3: CAWRPIGDRNTGELFF; DNA: TGTGCCTGGAGGCCGATCGGAGACAGAAACACCGGGGAGCTGTTTTTT
V: TRBV19; J: TRBJ2-2; size: many; D: NA; CDR3: CASSSSRPSGRGTGELFF; DNA: TGTGCCAGTAGTTCATCCCGCCCCTCGGGTCGGGGCACCGGGGAGCTGTTTTTT
V: TRBV6-4; J: TRBJ1-5; size: NA; D: NA; CDR3: CASSNRAPGTNQPQHF; DNA: TGTGCCAGCAGTAACCGGGCCCCCGGGACTAATCAGCCCCAGCATTTT
V: TRBV19; J: TRBJ1-4; size: few; D: NA; CDR3: CASSIGGSWRTNEKLFF; DNA: TGTGCCAGTAGTATAGGAGGGTCCTGGAGGACTAATGAAAAACTGTTTTTT
V: TRBV5-6; J: TRBJ2-1; size: NA; D: TRBD2; CDR3: CASSSVSGTTNEQFF; DNA: TGTGCCAGCAGCTCTGTGTCCGGGACTACCAATGAGCAGTTCTTC
V: TRBV7-9; J: TRBJ1-6; size: NA; D: NA; CDR3: CASSLNSPLHF; DNA: TGTGCCAGCAGCCTAAACTCACCCCTCCACTTT
V: TRBV4-2; J: TRBJ1-4; size: NA; D: NA; CDR3: CASSQDRGATNEKLFF; DNA: TGTGCCAGCAGCCAAGATCGCGGGGCAACTAATGAAAAACTGTTTTTT
V: TRBV19; J: TRBJ1-2; size: NA; D: TRBD1; CDR3: CASTETGQQNYGYTF; DNA: TGTGCCAGTACCGAGACGGGACAGCAAAACTATGGCTACACCTTC
V: TRBV6-5; J: TRBJ1-2; size: NA; D: NA; CDR3: CASTSGYHCGYTF; DNA: TGTGCCAGCACTTCAGGGTATCACTGTGGCTACACCTTC
V: TRBV27; J: TRBJ2-1; size: NA; D: TRBD2; CDR3: CASSLSRLAEYNEQFF; DNA: TGTGCCAGCAGTTTATCGAGGCTAGCGGAATACAATGAGCAGTTCTTC
V: TRBV24-1; J: TRBJ2-1; size: NA; D: NA; CDR3: CATSDPGRNYNEQFF; DNA: TGTGCCACCAGTGACCCGGGGAGGAACTACAATGAGCAGTTCTTC
V: TRBV11-1; J: TRBJ2-1; size: NA; D: TRBD2; CDR3: CASSFGTSGYNEQFF; DNA: TGTGCCAGCAGCTTCGGGACTAGCGGTTACAATGAGCAGTTCTTC
V: TRBV19; J: TRBJ2-3; size: NA; D: NA; CDR3: CASSPQASTDTQYF; DNA: TGTGCCAGTAGTCCTCAGGCTAGCACAGATACGCAGTATTTT
V: TRBV27; J: TRBJ2-7; size: NA; D: TRBD1; CDR3: CASSGQWDRGAYEQYF; DNA: TGTGCCAGCAGTGGGCAATGGGACAGGGGTGCCTACGAGCAGTACTTC
V: TRBV7-2; J: TRBJ1-5; size: NA; D: NA; CDR3: CASSSRVGQPQHF; DNA: TGTGCCAGCAGCTCCCGGGTAGGCCAGCCCCAGCATTTT
V: TRBV6-2/TRBV6-3; J: TRBJ2-7; size: NA; D: NA; CDR3: CASSYGPFYEQYF; DNA: TGTGCCAGCAGTTACGGGCCTTTCTACGAGCAGTACTTC
V: TRBV7-2; J: TRBJ2-5; size: once; D: NA; CDR3: CASSLGSLGMETQYF; DNA: TGTGCCAGCAGCTTAGGGAGTCTAGGAATGGAGACCCAGTACTTC